This T cell receptor (beta chain) was documented in a study of monozygotic twins with cystic fibrosis. Study-wide context: With roughly 16 PCR cycles, barcoded libraries came from about 3.2 micrograms of fragmented DNA. Study-level findings and limits: J usage was most co-twin-similar in 8 of 16 pairs, V in 13. Median Simpson clonality of 0.0095 suggested naive T cells predominated. Unrelated CF individuals shared fewer identical clonotypes than monozygotic CF twins.

This clone showed up just a few times. Its antigen is not known. CDR3 length: 11 residues. Trimming left V 4 bases short and J 3 bases short, with 6 bases between. In germline, CDR1 is SQVTM, CDR2 ANQGSEA. Libraries were prepared by immunoSEQ multiplex PCR; TCRdb keeps only in-frame clonotypes and omits some of them. The sample has some 33,000 clones, about nine tenths seen once. The source material was blood. The TCR comes from a boy between 2 and 10 years old with cystic fibrosis. This chain connects TRBV29-1 to TRBJ1-1; D not resolved. The CDR3 loop reads CSVVRDTEAFF. The CDR3 DNA reads TGCAGCGTTGTAAGGGACACTGAAGCTTTCTTT.